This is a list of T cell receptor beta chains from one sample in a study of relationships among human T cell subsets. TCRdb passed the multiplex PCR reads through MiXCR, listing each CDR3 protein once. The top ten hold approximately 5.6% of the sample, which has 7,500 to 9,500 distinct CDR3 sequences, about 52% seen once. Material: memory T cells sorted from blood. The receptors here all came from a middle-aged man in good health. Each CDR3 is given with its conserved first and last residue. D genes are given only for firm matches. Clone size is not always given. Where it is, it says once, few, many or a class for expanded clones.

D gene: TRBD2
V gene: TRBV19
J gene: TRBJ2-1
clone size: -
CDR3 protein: CASSIPSGRNEQFF
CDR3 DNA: TGTGCCAGTAGTATACCTAGCGGGAGAAATGAGCAGTTCTTC

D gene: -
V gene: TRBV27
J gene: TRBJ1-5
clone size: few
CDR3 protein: CASSLYPDSNQPQHF
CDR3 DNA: TGTGCCAGCAGTTTATACCCGGACAGTAATCAGCCCCAGCATTTT

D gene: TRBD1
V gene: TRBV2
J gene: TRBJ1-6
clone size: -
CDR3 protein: CASRGQGREPLHF
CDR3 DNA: TGTGCCAGCCGAGGACAGGGAAGGGAACCCCTCCACTTT

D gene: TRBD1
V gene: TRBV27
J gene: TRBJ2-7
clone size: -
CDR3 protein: CASSLSPRTGLIYEQYF
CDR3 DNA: TGTGCCAGCAGTTTATCGCCTAGGACAGGATTGATCTACGAGCAGTACTTC

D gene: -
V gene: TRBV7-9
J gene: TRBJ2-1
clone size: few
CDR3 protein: CASSLIGGDEQFF
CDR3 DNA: TGTGCCAGCAGCTTAATCGGAGGGGATGAGCAGTTCTTC

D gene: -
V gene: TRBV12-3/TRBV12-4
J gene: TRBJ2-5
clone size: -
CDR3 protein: CASSFRSRETQYF
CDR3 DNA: TGTGCCAGCAGTTTCAGGAGTCGCGAGACCCAGTACTTC

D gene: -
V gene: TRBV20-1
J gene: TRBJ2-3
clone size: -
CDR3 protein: CSASPPTDTQYF
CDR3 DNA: TGCAGTGCTAGCCCCCCAACAGATACGCAGTATTTT

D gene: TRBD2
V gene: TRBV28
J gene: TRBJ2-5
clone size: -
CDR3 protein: CASSSGGALKTQYF
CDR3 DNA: TGTGCCAGCAGCTCCGGGGGGGCCTTGAAGACCCAGTACTTC

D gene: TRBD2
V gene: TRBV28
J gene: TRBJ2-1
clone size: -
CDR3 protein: CASRTAGTSGRLHQFF
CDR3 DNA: TGTGCCAGCAGGACAGCCGGGACTAGCGGGAGACTGCATCAGTTCTTC

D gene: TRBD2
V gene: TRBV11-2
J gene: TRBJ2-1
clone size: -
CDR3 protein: CASSLGGTSGNNEQFF
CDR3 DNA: TGTGCCAGCAGCTTAGGCGGGACTAGCGGGAACAATGAGCAGTTCTTC

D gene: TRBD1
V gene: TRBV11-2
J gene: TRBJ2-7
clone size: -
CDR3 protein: CASSLTGQSYEQYF
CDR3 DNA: TGTGCCAGCAGCTTGACAGGGCAGAGCTACGAGCAGTACTTC

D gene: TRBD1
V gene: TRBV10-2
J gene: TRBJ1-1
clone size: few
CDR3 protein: CASSEYRGPGAEAFF
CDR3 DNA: TGCGCCAGCAGTGAGTACAGGGGCCCAGGGGCTGAAGCTTTCTTT

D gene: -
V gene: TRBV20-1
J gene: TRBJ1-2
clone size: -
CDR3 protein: CSEARVNYGYTF
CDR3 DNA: TGCAGTGAGGCCAGGGTTAACTATGGCTACACCTTC

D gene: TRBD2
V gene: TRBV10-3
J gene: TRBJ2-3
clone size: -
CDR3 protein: CAISEPGLAGTDTQYF
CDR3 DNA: TGTGCCATCAGTGAGCCGGGACTAGCGGGAACAGATACGCAGTATTTT

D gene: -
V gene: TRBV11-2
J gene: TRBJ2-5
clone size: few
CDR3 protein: CASSSSGRETQYF
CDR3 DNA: TGTGCCAGCAGCTCCTCAGGAAGAGAGACCCAGTACTTC

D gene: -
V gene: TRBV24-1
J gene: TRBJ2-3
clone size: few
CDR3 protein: CATSSPGTDTQYF
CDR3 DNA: TGTGCCACCAGTTCCCCGGGGACAGATACGCAGTATTTT

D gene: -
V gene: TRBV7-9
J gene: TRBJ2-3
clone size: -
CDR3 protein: CASSFERDTQYF
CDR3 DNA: TGTGCCAGCAGCTTTGAGAGAGATACGCAGTATTTT

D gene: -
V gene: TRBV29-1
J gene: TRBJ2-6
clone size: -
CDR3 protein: CSVEVGSGANVLTF
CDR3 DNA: TGCAGCGTTGAAGTGGGCTCTGGGGCCAACGTCCTGACTTTC

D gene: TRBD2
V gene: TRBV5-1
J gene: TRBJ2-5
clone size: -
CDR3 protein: CASSLGGPRETRYF
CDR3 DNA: TGCGCCAGCAGCTTGGGAGGGCCGCGGGAGACCCGGTACTTC

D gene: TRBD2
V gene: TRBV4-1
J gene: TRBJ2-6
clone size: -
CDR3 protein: CASSQDRIGRAGANVLTF
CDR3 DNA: TGCGCCAGCAGCCAAGATCGGATAGGGAGGGCTGGGGCCAACGTCCTGACTTTC

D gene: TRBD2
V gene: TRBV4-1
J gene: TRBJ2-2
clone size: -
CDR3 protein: CASSQDLTSANTGELFF
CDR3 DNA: TGCGCCAGCAGCCAAGATCTGACTAGCGCTAACACCGGGGAGCTGTTTTTT

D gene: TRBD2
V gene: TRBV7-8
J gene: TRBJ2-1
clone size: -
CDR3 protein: CASSLRGQASGGSSYNEQFF
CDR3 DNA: TGTGCCAGCAGCTTAAGAGGCCAGGCTAGCGGGGGAAGCTCCTACAATGAGCAGTTCTTC

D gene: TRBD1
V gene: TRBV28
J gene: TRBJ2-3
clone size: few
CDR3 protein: CASRTGVSTDTQYF
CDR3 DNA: TGTGCCAGCAGGACAGGGGTGAGCACAGATACGCAGTATTTT

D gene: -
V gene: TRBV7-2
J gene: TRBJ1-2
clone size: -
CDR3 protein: CASSHGAVLGYTF
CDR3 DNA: TGTGCCAGCAGCCACGGGGCGGTACTTGGCTACACCTTC

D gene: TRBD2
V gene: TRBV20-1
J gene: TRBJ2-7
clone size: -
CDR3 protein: CSAHWQRGSYEQYF
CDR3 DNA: TGCAGTGCGCATTGGCAGCGGGGCTCCTACGAGCAGTACTTC

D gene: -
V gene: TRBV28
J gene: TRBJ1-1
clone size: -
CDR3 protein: CASSLSEPMNTEAFF
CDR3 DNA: TGTGCCAGCAGTTTATCTGAACCCATGAACACTGAAGCTTTCTTT

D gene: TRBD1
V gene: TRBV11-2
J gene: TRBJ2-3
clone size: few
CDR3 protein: CASSLGTASSTDTQYF
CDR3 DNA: TGTGCCAGCAGCCTCGGGACAGCCTCTAGCACAGATACGCAGTATTTT

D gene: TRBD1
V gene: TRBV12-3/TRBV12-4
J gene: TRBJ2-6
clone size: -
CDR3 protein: CASSPARTGGSGANVLTF
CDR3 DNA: TGTGCCAGCAGCCCTGCCCGGACAGGGGGTTCTGGGGCCAACGTCCTGACTTTC

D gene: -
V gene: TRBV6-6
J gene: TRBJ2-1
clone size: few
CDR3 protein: CASIDPLGSGQFF
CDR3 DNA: TGTGCCAGCATCGACCCGCTGGGGTCGGGGCAGTTCTTC

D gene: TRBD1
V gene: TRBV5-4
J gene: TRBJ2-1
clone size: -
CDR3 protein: CASSPGTGERNEQFF
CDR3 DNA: TGTGCCAGCAGCCCCGGGACAGGGGAAAGGAATGAGCAGTTCTTC

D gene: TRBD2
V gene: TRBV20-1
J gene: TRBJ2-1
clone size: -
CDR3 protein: CSARDGGRRAEQFF
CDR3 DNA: TGCAGTGCTAGAGATGGCGGGAGAAGGGCTGAGCAGTTCTTC

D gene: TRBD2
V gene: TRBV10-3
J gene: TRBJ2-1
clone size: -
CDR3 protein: CAISDRGLAGGTGFF
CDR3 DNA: TGTGCCATCAGTGATAGGGGACTAGCGGGAGGGACTGGATTCTTC

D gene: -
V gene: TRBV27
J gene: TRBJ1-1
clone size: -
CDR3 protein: CASIGRFIRGGTEAFF
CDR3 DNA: TGTGCCAGCATAGGCCGGTTTATCCGGGGAGGGACTGAAGCTTTCTTT

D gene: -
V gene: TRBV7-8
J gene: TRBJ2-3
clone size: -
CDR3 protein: CASSFGDTQYF
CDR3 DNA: TGTGCCAGCAGCTTTGGGGATACGCAGTATTTT

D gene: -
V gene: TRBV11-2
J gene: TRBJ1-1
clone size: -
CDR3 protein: CASSWRTVEAFF
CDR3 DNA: TGTGCCAGCAGCTGGAGGACAGTTGAAGCTTTCTTT

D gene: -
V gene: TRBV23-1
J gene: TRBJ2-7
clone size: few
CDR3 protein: CASQAGPQGYEQYF
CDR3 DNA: TGCGCCAGCCAAGCCGGGCCCCAGGGCTACGAGCAGTACTTC

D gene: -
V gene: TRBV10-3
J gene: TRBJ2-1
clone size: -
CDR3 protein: CAIWRSKNNEQFF
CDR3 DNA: TGTGCCATCTGGAGGTCGAAAAACAATGAGCAGTTCTTC

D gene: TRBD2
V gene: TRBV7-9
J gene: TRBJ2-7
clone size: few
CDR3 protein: CASSLFSGSSYEQYF
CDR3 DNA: TGTGCCAGCAGCTTATTTAGCGGGAGCTCCTACGAGCAGTACTTC

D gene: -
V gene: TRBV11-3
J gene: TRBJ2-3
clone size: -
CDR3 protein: CASSKSGTSTDTQYF
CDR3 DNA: TGTGCCAGCAGCAAATCCGGCACGTCCACAGATACGCAGTATTTT

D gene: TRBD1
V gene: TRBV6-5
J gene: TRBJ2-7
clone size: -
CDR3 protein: CASRGQGAREQYF
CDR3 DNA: TGTGCCAGCAGGGGACAGGGGGCTCGGGAGCAGTACTTC

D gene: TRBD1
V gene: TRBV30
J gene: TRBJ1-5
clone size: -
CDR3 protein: CAWTPGQPGNQPQHF
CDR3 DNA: TGTGCCTGGACACCGGGACAGCCGGGAAATCAGCCCCAGCATTTT

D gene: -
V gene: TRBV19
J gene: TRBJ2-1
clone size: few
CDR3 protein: CASSSWTDYNEQFF
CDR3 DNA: TGTGCCAGTAGTAGCTGGACAGATTACAATGAGCAGTTCTTC

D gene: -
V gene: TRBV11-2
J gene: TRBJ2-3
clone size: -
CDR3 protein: CASSPDPASTDTQYF
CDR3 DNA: TGTGCCAGCAGTCCGGACCCAGCTAGCACAGATACGCAGTATTTT

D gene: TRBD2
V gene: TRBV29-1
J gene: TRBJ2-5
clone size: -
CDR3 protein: CSVVEGGETQYF
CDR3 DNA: TGCAGCGTTGTAGAGGGAGGGGAGACCCAGTACTTC

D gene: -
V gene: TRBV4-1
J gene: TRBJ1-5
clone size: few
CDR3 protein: CASSRGGFSQPQHF
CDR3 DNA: TGCGCCAGCTCCCGGGGGGGGTTCAGCCAGCCCCAGCATTTT

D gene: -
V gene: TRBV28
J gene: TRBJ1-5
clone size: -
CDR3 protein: CATCRGAGINQPQHF
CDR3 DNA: TGTGCCACCTGCCGCGGGGCAGGGATCAATCAGCCCCAGCATTTT

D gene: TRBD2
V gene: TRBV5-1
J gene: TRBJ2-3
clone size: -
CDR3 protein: CASSTVAGTGTDTQYF
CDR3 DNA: TGCGCCAGCAGCACAGTAGCGGGAACCGGCACAGATACGCAGTATTTT

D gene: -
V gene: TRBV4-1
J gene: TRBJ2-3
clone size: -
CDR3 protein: CASSQDPGTDTQYF
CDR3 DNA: TGCGCCAGCAGCCAAGATCCGGGCACAGATACGCAGTATTTT

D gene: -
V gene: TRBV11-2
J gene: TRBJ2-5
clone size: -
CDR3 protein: CASSLQRETQYF
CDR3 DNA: TGTGCCAGCAGCCTTCAGCGGGAGACCCAGTACTTC

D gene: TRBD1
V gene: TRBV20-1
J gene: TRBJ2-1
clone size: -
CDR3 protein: CSAAPGGSTYNEQFF
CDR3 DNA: TGCAGTGCTGCCCCAGGGGGCAGTACCTACAATGAGCAGTTCTTC

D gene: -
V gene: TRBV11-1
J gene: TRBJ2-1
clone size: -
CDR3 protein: CASSHRGKEPYNEQFF
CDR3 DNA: TGTGCCAGCAGCCACCGGGGAAAGGAACCCTACAATGAGCAGTTCTTC

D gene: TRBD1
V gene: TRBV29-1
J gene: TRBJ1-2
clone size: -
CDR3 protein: CSVADRGLYTF
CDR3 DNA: TGCAGCGTTGCGGACAGGGGGTTATACACCTTC

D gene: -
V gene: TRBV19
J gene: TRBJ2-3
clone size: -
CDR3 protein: CASSPRTGRRLDTQYF
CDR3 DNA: TGTGCCAGTAGTCCTCGGACTGGCCGCCGACTGGATACGCAGTATTTT

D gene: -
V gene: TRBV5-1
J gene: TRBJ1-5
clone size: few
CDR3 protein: CASSPDGASNQPQHF
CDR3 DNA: TGCGCCAGCAGCCCGGACGGGGCAAGCAATCAGCCCCAGCATTTT

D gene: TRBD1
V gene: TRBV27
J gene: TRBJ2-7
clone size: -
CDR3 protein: CASRRPGGGNEQYF
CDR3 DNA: TGTGCCAGCAGACGTCCAGGGGGCGGCAACGAGCAGTACTTC

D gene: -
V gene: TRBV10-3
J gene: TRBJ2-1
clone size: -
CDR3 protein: CATVFSAIYNEQFF
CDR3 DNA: TGTGCCACCGTGTTCAGCGCTATCTACAATGAGCAGTTCTTC